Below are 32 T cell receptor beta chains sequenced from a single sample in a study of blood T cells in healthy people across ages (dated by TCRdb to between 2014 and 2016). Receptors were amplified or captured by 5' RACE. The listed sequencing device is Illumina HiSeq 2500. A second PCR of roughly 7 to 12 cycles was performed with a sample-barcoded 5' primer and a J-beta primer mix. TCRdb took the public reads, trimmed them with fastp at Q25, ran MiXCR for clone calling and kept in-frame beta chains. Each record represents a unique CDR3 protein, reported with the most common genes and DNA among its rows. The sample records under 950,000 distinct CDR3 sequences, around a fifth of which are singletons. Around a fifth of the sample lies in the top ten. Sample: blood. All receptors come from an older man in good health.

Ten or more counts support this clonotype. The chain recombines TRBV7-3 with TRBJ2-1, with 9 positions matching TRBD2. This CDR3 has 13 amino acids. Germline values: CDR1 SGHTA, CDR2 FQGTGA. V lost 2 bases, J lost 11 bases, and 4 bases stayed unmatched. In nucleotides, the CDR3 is TGTGCCAGCAGCTTAGGCCTAGCGGGAAAGCAGTTCTTC. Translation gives CASSLGLAGKQFF.

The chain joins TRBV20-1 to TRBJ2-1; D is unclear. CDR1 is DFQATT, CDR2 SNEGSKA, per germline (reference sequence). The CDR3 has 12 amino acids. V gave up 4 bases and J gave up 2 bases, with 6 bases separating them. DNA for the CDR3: TGCAGTGCTACCAGCGCCTACAATGAGCAGTTCTTC. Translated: CSATSAYNEQFF.

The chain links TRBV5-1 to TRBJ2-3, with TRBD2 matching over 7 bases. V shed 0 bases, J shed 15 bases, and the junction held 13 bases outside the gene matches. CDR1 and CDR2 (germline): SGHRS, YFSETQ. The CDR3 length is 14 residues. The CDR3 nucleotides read TGCGCCAGCAGCTTGGTCGGACTAGTCGATAGCCCCTATTTT. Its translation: CASSLVGLVDSPYF.

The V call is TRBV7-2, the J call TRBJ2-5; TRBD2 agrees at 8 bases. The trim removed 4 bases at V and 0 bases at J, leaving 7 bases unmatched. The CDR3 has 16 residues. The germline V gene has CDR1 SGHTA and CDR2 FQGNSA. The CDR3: CASSYSGGNYQETQYF. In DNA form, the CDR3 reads TGTGCCAGCAGCTACTCGGGGGGGAATTACCAAGAGACCCAGTACTTC.

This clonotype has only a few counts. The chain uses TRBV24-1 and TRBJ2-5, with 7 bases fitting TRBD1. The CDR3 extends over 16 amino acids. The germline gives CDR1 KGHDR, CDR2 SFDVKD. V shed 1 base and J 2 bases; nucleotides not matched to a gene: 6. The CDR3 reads CATSDFGSRGQETQYF. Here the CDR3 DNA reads TGTGCCACCAGTGATTTTGGGAGCAGGGGGCAAGAGACCCAGTACTTC.

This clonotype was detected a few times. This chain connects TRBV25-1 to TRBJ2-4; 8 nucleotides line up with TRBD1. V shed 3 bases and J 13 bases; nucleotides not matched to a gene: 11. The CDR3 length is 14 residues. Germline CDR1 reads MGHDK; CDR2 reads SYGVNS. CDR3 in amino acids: CASSDRTGIPGQYF. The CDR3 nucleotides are TGTGCCAGCAGTGATCGGACAGGGATACCAGGGCAGTACTTC.

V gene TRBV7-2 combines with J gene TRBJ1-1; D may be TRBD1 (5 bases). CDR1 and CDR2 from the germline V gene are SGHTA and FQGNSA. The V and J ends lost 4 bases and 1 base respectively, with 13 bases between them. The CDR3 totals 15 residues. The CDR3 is CASSSRGGWNTEAFF. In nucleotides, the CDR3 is TGTGCCAGCAGCTCCCGGGGCGGATGGAACACTGAAGCTTTCTTT.

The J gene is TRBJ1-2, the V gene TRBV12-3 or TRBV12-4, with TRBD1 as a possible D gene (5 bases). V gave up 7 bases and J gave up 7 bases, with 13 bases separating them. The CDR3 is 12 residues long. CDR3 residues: CASTFGGTGYTF. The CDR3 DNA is TGTGCCAGCACCTTCGGGGGAACTGGCTACACCTTC.

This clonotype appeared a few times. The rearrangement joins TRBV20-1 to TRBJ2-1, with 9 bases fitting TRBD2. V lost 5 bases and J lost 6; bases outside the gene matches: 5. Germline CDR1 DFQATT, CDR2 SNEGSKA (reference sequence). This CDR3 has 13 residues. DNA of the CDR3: TGCAGTGCTCGCGAAGCGGGGGGCAATGAGCAGTTCTTC. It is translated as CSAREAGGNEQFF.

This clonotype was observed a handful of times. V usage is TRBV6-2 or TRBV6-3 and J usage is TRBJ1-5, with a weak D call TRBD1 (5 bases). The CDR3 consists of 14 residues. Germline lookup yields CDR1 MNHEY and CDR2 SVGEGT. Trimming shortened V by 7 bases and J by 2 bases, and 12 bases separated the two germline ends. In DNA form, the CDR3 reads TGTGCCAGCAAATGGAGGGGTGGCAATCAGCCCCAGCATTTT. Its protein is CASKWRGGNQPQHF.

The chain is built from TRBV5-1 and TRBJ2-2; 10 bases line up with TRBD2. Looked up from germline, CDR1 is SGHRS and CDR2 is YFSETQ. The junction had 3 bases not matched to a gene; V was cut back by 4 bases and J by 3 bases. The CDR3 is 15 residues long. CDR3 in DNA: TGCGCCAGCAGCGAAGGGACTAGCGACACCGGGGAGCTGTTTTTT. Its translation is CASSEGTSDTGELFF.

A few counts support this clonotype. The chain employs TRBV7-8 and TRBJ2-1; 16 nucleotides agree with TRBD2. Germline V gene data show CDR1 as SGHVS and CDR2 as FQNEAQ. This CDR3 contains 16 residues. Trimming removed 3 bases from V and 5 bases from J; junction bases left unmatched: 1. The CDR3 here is CASSLGTSGGDNEQFF. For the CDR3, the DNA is TGTGCCAGCAGCTTGGGGACTAGCGGGGGGGACAATGAGCAGTTCTTC.

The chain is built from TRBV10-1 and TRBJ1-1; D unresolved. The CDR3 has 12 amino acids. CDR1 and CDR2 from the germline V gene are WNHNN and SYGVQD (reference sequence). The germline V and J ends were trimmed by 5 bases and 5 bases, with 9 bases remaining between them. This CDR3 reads CASSMLGTEAFF. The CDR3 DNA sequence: TGCGCCAGCAGTATGTTGGGAACTGAAGCTTTCTTT.

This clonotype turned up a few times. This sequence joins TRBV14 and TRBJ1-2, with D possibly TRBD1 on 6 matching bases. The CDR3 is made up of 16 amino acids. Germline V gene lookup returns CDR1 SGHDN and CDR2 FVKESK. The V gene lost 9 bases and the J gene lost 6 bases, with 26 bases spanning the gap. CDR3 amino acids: CASNRGSGGEEDGYTF. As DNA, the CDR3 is TGTGCCAGTAATCGAGGGTCCGGGGGCGAAGAAGATGGCTACACCTTC.

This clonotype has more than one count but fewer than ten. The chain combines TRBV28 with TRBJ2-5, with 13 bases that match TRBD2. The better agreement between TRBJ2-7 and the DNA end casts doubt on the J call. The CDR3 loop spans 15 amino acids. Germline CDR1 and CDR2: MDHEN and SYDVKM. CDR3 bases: TGTGCCAGCAGTTTTGGGACTAGCGGGAACAGCGAGCAGTACGTC. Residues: CASSFGTSGNSEQYV.

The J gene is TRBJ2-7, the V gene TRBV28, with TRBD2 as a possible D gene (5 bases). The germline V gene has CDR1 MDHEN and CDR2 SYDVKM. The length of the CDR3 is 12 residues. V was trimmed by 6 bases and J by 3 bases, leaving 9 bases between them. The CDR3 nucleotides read TGTGCCAGCAGCTCGGGGATCTACGAGCAGTACTTC. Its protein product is CASSSGIYEQYF.

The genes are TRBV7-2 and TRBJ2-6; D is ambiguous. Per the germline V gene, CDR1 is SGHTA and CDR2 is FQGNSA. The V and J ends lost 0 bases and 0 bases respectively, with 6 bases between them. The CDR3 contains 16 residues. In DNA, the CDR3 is TGTGCCAGCAGCTTAGCACCGCGCTCTGGGGCCAACGTCCTGACTTTC. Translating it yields CASSLAPRSGANVLTF. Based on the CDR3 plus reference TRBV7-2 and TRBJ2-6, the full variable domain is GAGVSQSPSNKVTEKGKDVELRCDPISGHTALYWYRQSLGQGLEFLIYFQGNSAPDKSGLPSDRFSAERTGGSVSTLTIQRTQQEDSAVYLCASSLAPRSGANVLTFGAGSRLTVL.

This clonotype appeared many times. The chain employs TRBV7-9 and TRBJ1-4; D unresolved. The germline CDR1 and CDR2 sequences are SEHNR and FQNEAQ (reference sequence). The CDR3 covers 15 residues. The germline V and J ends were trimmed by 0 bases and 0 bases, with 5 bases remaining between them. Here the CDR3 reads CASSLARTTNEKLFF. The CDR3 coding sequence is TGTGCCAGCAGCTTAGCGCGAACAACTAATGAAAAACTGTTTTTT.

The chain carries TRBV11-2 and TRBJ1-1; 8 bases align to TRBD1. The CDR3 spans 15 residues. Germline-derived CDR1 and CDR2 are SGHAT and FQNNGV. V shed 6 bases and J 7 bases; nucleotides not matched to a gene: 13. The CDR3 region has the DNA TGTGCCAGCAGTTTCAAATTGGGGGACAGGAGTGAAGCTTTCTTT. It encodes CASSFKLGDRSEAFF.

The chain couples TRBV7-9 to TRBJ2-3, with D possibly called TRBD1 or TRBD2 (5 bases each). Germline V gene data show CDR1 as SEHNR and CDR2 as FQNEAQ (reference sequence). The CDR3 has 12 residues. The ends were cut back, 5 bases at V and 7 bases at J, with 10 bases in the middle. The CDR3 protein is CASSRDLNTQYF. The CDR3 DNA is TGTGCCAGCAGCCGGGACCTAAATACGCAGTATTTT. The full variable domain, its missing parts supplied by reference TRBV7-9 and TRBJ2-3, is DTGVSQNPRHKITKRGQNVTFRCDPISEHNRLYWYRQTLGQGPEFLTYFQNEAQLEKSRLLSDRFSAERPKGSFSTLEIQRTEQGDSAMYLCASSRDLNTQYFGPGTRLTVL.

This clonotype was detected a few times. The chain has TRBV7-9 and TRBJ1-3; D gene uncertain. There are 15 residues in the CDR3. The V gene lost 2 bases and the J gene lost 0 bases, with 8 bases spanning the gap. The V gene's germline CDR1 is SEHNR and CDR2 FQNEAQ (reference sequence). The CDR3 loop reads CASSLREISGNTIYF. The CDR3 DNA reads TGTGCCAGCAGCTTACGCGAGATCTCTGGAAACACCATATATTTT.

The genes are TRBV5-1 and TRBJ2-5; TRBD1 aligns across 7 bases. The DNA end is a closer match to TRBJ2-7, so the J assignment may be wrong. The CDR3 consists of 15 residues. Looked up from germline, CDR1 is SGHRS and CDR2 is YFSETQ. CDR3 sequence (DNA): TGCGCCAGCAGCGCCGGGACAGCGGCTGCTTACGAGCAGTACTTC. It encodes CASSAGTAAAYEQYF.

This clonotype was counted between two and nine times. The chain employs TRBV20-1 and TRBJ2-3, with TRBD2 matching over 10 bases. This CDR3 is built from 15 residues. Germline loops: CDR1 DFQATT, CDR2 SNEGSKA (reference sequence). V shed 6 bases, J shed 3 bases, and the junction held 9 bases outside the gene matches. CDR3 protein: CSATELAGSTDTQYF. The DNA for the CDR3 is TGCAGTGCCACAGAACTAGCGGGGTCGACAGATACGCAGTATTTT.

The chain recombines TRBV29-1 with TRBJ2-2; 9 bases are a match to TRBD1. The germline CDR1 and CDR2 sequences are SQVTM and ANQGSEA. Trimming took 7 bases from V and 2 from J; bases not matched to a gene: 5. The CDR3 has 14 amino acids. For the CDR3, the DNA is TGCAGCGGTAGGACAGGGGTCAACACCGGGGAGCTGTTTTTT. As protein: CSGRTGVNTGELFF.

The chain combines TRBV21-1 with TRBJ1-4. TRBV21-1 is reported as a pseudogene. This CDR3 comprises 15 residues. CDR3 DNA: TGTGCCAGCAGCCCCTCGGCGGGAACTAATGAAAAACTGTTTTTT. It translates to CASSPSAGTNEKLFF.

The DNA of the CDR3 is TGCGCCAGCAAGTCTTCAGGGCTGTCTAATGAAAAACTGTTTTTT. It translates to CASKSSGLSNEKLFF. The chain couples TRBV5-1 to TRBJ1-4; D is perhaps TRBD1 (5 bases). The germline CDR1 and CDR2 sequences are SGHRS and YFSETQ. Trimming shortened V by 6 bases and J by 3 bases, and 15 bases separated the two germline ends. This CDR3 is 15 amino acids long.

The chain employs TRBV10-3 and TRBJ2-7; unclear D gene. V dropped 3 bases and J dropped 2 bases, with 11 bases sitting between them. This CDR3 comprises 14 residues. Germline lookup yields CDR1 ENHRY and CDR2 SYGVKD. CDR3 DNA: TGTGCCATCAGTGATCGGTCAGTACCCTACGAGCAGTACTTC. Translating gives CAISDRSVPYEQYF.

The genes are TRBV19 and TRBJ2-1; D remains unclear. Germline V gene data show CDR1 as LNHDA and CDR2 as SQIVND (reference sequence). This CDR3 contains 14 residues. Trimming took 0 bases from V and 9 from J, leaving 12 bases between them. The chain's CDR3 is CASSIDRRLGEQFF. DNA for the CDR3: TGTGCCAGTAGTATAGATCGACGACTCGGTGAGCAGTTCTTC.

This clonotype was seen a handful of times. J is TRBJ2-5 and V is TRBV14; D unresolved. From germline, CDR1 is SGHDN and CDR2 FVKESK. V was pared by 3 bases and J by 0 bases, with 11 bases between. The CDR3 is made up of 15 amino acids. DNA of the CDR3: TGTGCCAGCAGCCAGACGACCAGACACCAAGAGACCCAGTACTTC. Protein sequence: CASSQTTRHQETQYF.

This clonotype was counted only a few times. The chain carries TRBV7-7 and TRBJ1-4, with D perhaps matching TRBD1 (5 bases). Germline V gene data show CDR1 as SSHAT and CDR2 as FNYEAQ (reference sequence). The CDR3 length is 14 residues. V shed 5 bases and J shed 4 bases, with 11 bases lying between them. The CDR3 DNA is TGTGCCAGCAGCCAAGACAGATTTAATGAAAAACTGTTTTTT. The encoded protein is CASSQDRFNEKLFF.

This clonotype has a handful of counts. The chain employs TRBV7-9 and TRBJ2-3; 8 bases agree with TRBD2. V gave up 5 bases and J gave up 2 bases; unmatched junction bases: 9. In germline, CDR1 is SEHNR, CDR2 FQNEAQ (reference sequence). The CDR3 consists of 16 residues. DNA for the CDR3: TGTGCCAGCAGCCCCCGGGGGGGGAGGGCCACAGATACGCAGTATTTT. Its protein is CASSPRGGRATDTQYF.

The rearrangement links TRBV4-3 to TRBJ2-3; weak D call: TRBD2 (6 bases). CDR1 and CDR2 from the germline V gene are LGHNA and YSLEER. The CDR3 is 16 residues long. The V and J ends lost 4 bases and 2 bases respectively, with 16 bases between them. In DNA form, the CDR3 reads TGCGCCAGCAGCCTGGGACTCCGCTCCTTCACAGATACGCAGTATTTT. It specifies CASSLGLRSFTDTQYF.